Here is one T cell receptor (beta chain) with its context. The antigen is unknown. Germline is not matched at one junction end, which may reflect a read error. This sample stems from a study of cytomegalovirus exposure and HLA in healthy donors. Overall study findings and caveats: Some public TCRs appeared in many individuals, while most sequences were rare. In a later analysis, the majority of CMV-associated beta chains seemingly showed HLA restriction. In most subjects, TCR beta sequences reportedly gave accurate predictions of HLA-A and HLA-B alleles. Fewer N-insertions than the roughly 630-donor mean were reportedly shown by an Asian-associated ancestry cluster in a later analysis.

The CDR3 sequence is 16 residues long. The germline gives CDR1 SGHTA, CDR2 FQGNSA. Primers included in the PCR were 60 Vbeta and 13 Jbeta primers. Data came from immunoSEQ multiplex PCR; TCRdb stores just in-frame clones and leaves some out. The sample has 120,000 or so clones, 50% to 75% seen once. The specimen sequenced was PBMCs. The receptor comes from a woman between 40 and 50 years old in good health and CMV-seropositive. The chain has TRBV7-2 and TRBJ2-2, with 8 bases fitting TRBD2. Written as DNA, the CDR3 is TGTGCCAGCAGGTTAGAAAGCGGGAGAGGAACCGGGGAGCTGTTTTTT. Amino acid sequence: CASRLESGRGTGELFF.